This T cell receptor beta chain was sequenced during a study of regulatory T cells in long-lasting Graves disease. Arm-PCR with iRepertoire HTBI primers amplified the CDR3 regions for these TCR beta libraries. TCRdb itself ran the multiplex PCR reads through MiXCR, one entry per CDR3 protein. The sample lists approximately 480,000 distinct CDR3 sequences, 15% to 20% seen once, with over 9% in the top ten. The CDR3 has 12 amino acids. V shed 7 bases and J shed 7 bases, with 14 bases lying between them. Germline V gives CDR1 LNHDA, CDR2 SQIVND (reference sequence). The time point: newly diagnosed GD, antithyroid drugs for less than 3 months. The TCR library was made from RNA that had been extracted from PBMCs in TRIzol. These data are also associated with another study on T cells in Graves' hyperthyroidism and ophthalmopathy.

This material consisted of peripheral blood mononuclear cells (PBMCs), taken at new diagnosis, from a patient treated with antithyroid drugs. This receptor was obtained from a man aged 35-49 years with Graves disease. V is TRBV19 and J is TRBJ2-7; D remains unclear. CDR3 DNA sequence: TGTGCCAGTACGAGGTTTGGTTGGGAGCAGTACTTC. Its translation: CASTRFGWEQYF.